The 19 T cell receptor beta chains given below trace back to one sample, sequenced in a study of blood T cell repertoires in COVID-19. The data were produced by immunoSEQ multiplex PCR, yet TCRdb's version contains in-frame clones alone and is incomplete. This table holds approximately 150,000 clones, roughly 82% found once. The sample was peripheral blood. These receptors were obtained from a man in his fifties or sixties with active or convalescent COVID-19.

The V gene is TRBV9, the J gene TRBJ1-2; the D is unclear. Trimming removed 0 bases at V and 4 bases at J, with 19 bases between. The CDR3 extends over 17 amino acids. The germline CDR1 and CDR2 sequences are SGDLS and YYNGEE. CDR3 sequence (DNA): TGTGCCAGCAGCGTAGGGTCCTCAGGCTTAGTAGGCTATGGCTACACCTTC. The encoded protein is CASSVGSSGLVGYGYTF.

The V call is TRBV6-6, the J call TRBJ1-1; 8 bases are shared with TRBD1. The V gene's germline CDR1 is MNHNY and CDR2 SVGAGI (reference sequence). The CDR3 covers 16 residues. V dropped 7 bases and J dropped 0; count of bases not matched to a gene: 10. CDR3 sequence (DNA): TGTGCCAGCATAACAGGGGGAATAAGCATGAACACTGAAGCTTTCTTT. This sequence encodes CASITGGISMNTEAFF.

V usage is TRBV29-1 and J usage is TRBJ1-2, with D perhaps TRBD1 (6 bases). Germline values: CDR1 SQVTM, CDR2 ANQGSEA. Trimming took 5 bases from V and 1 from J, leaving 11 bases between them. This CDR3 region has 13 residues. CDR3 in amino acids: CSVLTGFNYGYTF. As DNA, the CDR3 is TGCAGCGTTTTGACAGGTTTTAACTATGGCTACACCTTC.

This clone showed up just a few times. The chain carries TRBV5-6 and TRBJ2-7, with 7 bases fitting TRBD2. The germline gives CDR1 SGHDT, CDR2 YYEEEE. CDR3 length: 14 residues. Unmatched junction bases numbered 6, after V lost 0 bases and J lost 6 bases. The CDR3 sequence: CASSLGAREGEQYF. As DNA, the CDR3 is TGTGCCAGCAGCTTGGGGGCGAGGGAGGGCGAGCAGTACTTC.

V usage is TRBV9 and J usage is TRBJ2-1, with 7 nucleotides matching TRBD2. The CDR3 loop spans 17 amino acids. V dropped 0 bases and J dropped 7; count of bases not matched to a gene: 13. Germline values: CDR1 SGDLS, CDR2 YYNGEE. Here the CDR3 DNA reads TGTGCCAGCAGCGTAGTGGGCGGGAGTAAAAGGAGGAATGAGCAGTTCTTC. Translation gives CASSVVGGSKRRNEQFF.

The J gene is TRBJ1-1, the V gene TRBV4-3; TRBD1 might be the D (5 bases). Germline lookup yields CDR1 LGHNA and CDR2 YSLEER. This CDR3 is built from 12 residues. V lost 1 base to trimming and J lost 11 bases, with 11 bases between them. In DNA, the CDR3 is TGCGCCAGCAGCCAAGCCGACAGTAGGGCTTTCTTT. It codes for CASSQADSRAFF.

This chain connects TRBV6-2 or TRBV6-3 to TRBJ2-1; D is possibly TRBD2 (7 bases). Trimming stripped 1 base from V and 6 bases from J, with 10 bases between. The CDR3 is made up of 14 amino acids. Germline CDR1 MNHEY, CDR2 SVGEGT. DNA of the CDR3: TGTGCCAGCAGTTACTGGGAGGGGGGCAATGAGCAGTTCTTC. This encodes CASSYWEGGNEQFF.

There are a few counts of this clone. The rearrangement links TRBV9 to TRBJ1-2; 7 bases line up with TRBD1. Germline-derived CDR1 and CDR2 are SGDLS and YYNGEE. J gave up 3 bases and V 3 bases, and 14 bases lay outside the gene matches. The CDR3 runs to 17 residues. The chain's CDR3 is CASSAVRDSLYYYGYTF. The CDR3 region has the DNA TGTGCCAGCAGCGCAGTCCGGGACAGCCTGTACTACTATGGCTACACCTTC. The complete variable domain, with remaining parts taken from reference TRBV9 and TRBJ1-2, reads DSGVTQTPKHLITATGQRVTLRCSPRSGDLSVYWYQQSLDQGLQFLIQYYNGEERAKGNILERFSAQQFPDLHSELNLSSLELGDSALYFCASSAVRDSLYYYGYTFGSGTRLTVV.

The chain carries TRBV10-3 and TRBJ1-3; 7 bases align to TRBD1. V trimming: 3 bases; J trimming: 0 bases; junction bases outside the gene matches: 5. Germline V gene lookup returns CDR1 ENHRY and CDR2 SYGVKD. The CDR3 totals 16 residues. The CDR3 spells CAISDPGTASGNTIYF. The CDR3 bases are TGTGCCATCAGTGACCCCGGGACAGCCTCTGGAAACACCATATATTTT.

The chain carries TRBV27 and TRBJ2-1, with D perhaps matching TRBD1 (6 bases). The CDR3 has 16 residues. With 1 base removed from V and 5 bases from J, the gap between germline ends came to 15 bases. Germline CDR1 reads MNHEY; CDR2 reads SMNVEV (reference sequence). Here the CDR3 reads CASSLYLGQLNNEQFF. CDR3 coding DNA: TGTGCCAGCAGTTTATATTTAGGACAGTTGAACAATGAGCAGTTCTTC.

In nucleotides, the CDR3 is TGTGCCAGCAGTTTATTCAACATTATGAACACTGAAGCTTTCTTT. It yields the protein CASSLFNIMNTEAFF. The genes are TRBV28 and TRBJ1-1; D is unclear. CDR1 and CDR2 from the germline V gene are MDHEN and SYDVKM. The V and J ends lost 1 base and 0 bases respectively, with 9 bases between them. CDR3 length: 15 amino acids.

This chain connects TRBV28 to TRBJ2-5, with TRBD2 matching 8 bases. The CDR3 spans 16 residues. V lost 2 bases and J lost 4; bases outside the gene matches: 9. Germline CDR1 reads MDHEN; CDR2 reads SYDVKM. This CDR3 is CASSLPLGSGVETQYF. The CDR3 DNA reads as TGTGCCAGCAGTTTACCCCTCGGTAGCGGGGTAGAGACCCAGTACTTC.

The chain uses TRBV25-1 and TRBJ1-6, with 8 bases matching TRBD1. The CDR3 totals 17 residues. Trimming at V came to 1 base and at J to 9 bases, leaving 11 bases not matched to a gene. Germline V CDR1 and CDR2: MGHDK, SYGVNS. The DNA for the CDR3 is TGTGCCAGCAGTGAATCGAGGGCAGGGGGCGCGGGTTCACCCCTCCACTTT. Translating it yields CASSESRAGGAGSPLHF.

The chain joins TRBV2 to TRBJ2-7, with 8 bases lining up with TRBD1. The V segment lost 8 bases and the J segment 5 bases; nucleotides outside the gene matches: 5. Germline V CDR1 and CDR2: SNHLY, FYNNEI. The CDR3 runs to 12 residues. The CDR3 region is CASVAGGDEQYF. CDR3 DNA: TGTGCCAGCGTTGCAGGGGGCGACGAGCAGTACTTC.

The CDR3 is CASSQVTANTGELFF. The CDR3 nucleotides read TGCGCCAGCAGCCAAGTAACAGCGAACACCGGGGAGCTGTTTTTT. V is TRBV4-3 and J is TRBJ2-2; D ambiguous. This CDR3 has 15 amino acids. Looked up from germline, CDR1 is LGHNA and CDR2 is YSLEER. Deletions cut 1 base from V and 0 bases from J, with 6 bases between.

J is TRBJ2-7 and V is TRBV7-9; D possibly corresponds to TRBD2 (6 bases). The V and J ends lost 1 base and 6 bases respectively, with 10 bases between them. The germline V gene has CDR1 SEHNR and CDR2 FQNEAQ (reference sequence). This CDR3 spans 13 amino acids. CDR3 protein: CASSLVEGGEQYV. Here the CDR3 DNA reads TGTGCCAGCAGCTTAGTGGAGGGAGGCGAGCAGTACGTC.

Here the CDR3 reads CASDRGDYGYTF. The CDR3, as DNA: TGTGCCAGCGACAGGGGGGACTATGGCTACACCTTC. The chain couples TRBV28 to TRBJ1-2, with 9 positions matching TRBD1. Germline trimming cut 8 bases from V and 3 bases from J; bases unmatched to any gene: 1. Germline-derived CDR1 and CDR2 are MDHEN and SYDVKM. This CDR3 comprises 12 residues.

The chain is built from TRBV6-2 or TRBV6-3 and TRBJ2-7; tentatively, D is TRBD2 (6 bases). The CDR3 is made up of 12 amino acids. V lost 6 bases and J 7 bases, leaving 13 bases between the germline ends. Germline V gene lookup returns CDR1 MNHEY and CDR2 SVGEGT. The chain's CDR3 is CASSLAPMEQYF. The DNA of the CDR3 is TGTGCCAGCAGCCTAGCGCCTATGGAGCAGTACTTC.

The chain has TRBV19 and TRBJ2-7; unclear D gene. The ends were cut back, 6 bases at V and 3 bases at J, with 12 bases in the middle. This CDR3 is 13 amino acids long. In germline, CDR1 is LNHDA, CDR2 SQIVND (reference sequence). CDR3 in amino acids: CASSPLQDYEQYV. The CDR3 DNA sequence: TGTGCCAGTAGCCCTCTCCAGGACTACGAGCAGTACGTC.